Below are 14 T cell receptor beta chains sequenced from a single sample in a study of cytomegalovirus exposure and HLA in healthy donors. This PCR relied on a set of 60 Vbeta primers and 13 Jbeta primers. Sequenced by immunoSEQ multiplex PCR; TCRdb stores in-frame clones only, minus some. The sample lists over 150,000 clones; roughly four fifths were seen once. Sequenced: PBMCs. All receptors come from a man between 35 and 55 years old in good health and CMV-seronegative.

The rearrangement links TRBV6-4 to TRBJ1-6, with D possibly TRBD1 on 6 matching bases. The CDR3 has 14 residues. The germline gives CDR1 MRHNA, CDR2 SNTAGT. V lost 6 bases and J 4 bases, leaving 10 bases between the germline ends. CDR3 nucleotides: TGTGCCAGCAGCCCAGGACAGTATAATTCACCCCTCCACTTT. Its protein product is CASSPGQYNSPLHF.

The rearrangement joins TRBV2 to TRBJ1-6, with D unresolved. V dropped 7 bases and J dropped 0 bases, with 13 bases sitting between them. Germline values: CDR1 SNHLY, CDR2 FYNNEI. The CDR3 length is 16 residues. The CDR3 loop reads CASKSEHSSYNSPLHF. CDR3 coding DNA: TGTGCCAGCAAATCGGAACACAGCTCCTATAATTCACCCCTCCACTTT.

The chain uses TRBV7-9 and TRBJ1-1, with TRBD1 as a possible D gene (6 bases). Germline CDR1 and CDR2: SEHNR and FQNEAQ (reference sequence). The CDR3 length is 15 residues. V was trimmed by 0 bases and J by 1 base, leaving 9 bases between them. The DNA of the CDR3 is TGTGCCAGCAGCTTAGCCGGGACACCGAACACTGAAGCTTTCTTT. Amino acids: CASSLAGTPNTEAFF.

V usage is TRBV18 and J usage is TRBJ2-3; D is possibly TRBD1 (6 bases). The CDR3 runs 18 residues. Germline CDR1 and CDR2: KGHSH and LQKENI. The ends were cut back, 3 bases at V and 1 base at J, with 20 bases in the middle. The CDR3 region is CASSPIGRGLTRTDTQYF. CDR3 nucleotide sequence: TGTGCCAGCTCACCTATAGGCAGGGGCCTCACTCGCACAGATACGCAGTATTTT.

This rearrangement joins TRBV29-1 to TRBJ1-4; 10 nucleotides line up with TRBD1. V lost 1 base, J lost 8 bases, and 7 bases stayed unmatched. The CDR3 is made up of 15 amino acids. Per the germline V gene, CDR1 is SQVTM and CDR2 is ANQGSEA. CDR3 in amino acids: CSVEAWTGGGEKLFF. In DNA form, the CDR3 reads TGCAGCGTTGAAGCGTGGACAGGGGGAGGCGAAAAACTGTTTTTT.

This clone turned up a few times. CDR3 in amino acids: CASSYSNFGNTIYF. The CDR3, as DNA: TGTGCCAGCAGTTACTCCAATTTTGGAAACACCATATATTTT. This chain uses TRBV6-5 with TRBJ1-3, with D unresolved. Germline V CDR1 and CDR2: MNHEY, SVGAGI. Trimming shortened V by 0 bases and J by 3 bases, and 6 bases separated the two germline ends. The CDR3 contains 14 residues.

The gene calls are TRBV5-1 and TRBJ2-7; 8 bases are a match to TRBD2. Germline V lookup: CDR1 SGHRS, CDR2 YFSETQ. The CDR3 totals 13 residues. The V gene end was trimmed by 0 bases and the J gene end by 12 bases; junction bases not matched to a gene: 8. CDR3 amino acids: CASSLDRGGRGYF. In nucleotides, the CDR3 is TGCGCCAGCAGCTTGGATCGCGGGGGGCGCGGGTACTTC.

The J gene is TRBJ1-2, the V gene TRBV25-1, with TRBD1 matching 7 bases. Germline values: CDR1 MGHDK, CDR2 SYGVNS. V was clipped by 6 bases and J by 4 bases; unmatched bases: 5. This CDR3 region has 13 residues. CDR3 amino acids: CASRGRGRYGYTF. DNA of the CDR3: TGTGCCAGCAGAGGAAGGGGGCGCTATGGCTACACCTTC.

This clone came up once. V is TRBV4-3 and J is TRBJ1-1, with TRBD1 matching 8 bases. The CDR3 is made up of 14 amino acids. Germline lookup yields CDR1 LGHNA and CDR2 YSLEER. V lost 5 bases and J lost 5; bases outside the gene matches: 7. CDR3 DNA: TGCGCCAGCAGCGCTCACAGGGGGGATACTGAAGCTTTCTTT. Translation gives CASSAHRGDTEAFF.

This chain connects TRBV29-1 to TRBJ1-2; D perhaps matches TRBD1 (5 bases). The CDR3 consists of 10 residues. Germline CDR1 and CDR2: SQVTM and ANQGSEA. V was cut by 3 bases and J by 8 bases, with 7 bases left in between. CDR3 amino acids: CSVDREGYTF. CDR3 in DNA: TGCAGCGTTGACAGGGAAGGCTACACCTTC.

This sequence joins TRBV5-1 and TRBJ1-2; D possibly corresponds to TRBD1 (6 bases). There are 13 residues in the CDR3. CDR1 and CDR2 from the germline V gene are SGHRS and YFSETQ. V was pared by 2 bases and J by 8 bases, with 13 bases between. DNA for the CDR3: TGCGCCAGCAGCTTTACAGGGTTGGGGGGCTACACCTTC. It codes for CASSFTGLGGYTF.

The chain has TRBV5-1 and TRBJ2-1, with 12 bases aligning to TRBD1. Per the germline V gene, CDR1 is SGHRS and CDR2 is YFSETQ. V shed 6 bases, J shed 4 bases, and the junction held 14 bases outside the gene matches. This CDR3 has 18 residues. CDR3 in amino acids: CASTRGGQGARVYNEQFF. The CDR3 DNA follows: TGCGCCAGCACCCGGGGGGGACAGGGGGCAAGGGTGTACAATGAGCAGTTCTTC. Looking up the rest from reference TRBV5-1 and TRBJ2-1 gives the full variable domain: KAGVTQTPRYLIKTRGQQVTLSCSPISGHRSVSWYQQTPGQGLQFLFEYFSETQRNKGNFPGRFSGRQFSNSRSEMNVSTLELGDSALYLCASTRGGQGARVYNEQFFGPGTRLTVL.

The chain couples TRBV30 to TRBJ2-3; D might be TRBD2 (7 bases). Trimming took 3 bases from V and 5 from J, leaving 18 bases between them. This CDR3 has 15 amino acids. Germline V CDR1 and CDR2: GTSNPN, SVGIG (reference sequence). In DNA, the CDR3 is TGTGCCTGGAGCCTGGCTACGGGGGGACAAGATACGCAGTATTTT. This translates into CAWSLATGGQDTQYF. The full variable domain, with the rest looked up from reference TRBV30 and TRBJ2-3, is SQTIHQWPATLVQPVGSPLSLECTVEGTSNPNLYWYRQAAGRGLQLLFYSVGIGQISSEVPQNLSASRPQDRQFILSSKKLLLSDSGFYLCAWSLATGGQDTQYFGPGTRLTVL.

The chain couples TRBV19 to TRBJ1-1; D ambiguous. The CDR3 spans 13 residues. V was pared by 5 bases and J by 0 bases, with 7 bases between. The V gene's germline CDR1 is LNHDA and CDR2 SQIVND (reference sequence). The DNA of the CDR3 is TGTGCCAGTAGTCCGTCGGTGAACACTGAAGCTTTCTTT. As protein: CASSPSVNTEAFF. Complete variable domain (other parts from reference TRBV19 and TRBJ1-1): DGGITQSPKYLFRKEGQNVTLSCEQNLNHDAMYWYRQDPGQGLRLIYYSQIVNDFQKGDIAEGYSVSREKKESFPLTVTSAQKNPTAFYLCASSPSVNTEAFFGQGTRLTVV.